One and the same sample provided the 18 T cell receptor beta chains below, sequenced in a study of identical twins (dated by TCRdb to the mid-2010s). Library prep was done by 5' RACE. TCRdb names Illumina HiSeq 2000 as the instrument used. In TCRdb, the public reads were trimmed at Q25 with fastp and aligned with MiXCR, with productive beta chains retained. Each entry is one CDR3 protein sequence, shown with its most common DNA and genes. Recorded for this sample are some 900,000 distinct CDR3 sequences; 9% to 15% of them occurred a single time. The top ten clones comprise under 2% of the sample. These same records also appear under a second study, on yellow fever vaccine responses in identical twins.

Sequencing input: PBMCs. The receptors stem from a woman under 30 in good health.

The rearrangement joins TRBV20-1 to TRBJ1-5; perhaps TRBD1 as D (6 bases). Germline V CDR1 and CDR2: DFQATT, SNEGSKA (reference sequence). This CDR3 is built from 14 residues. V lost 6 bases to trimming and J lost 0 bases, with 12 bases between them. CDR3 sequence (DNA): TGCAGTGCGAGACAGGTGAATAGCAATCAGCCCCAGCATTTT. As protein: CSARQVNSNQPQHF.

This clonotype showed up just a few times. This sequence joins TRBV19 and TRBJ2-5, with a tentative D call TRBD2 (7 bases). The CDR3 runs to 16 residues. The V and J ends lost 6 bases and 2 bases respectively, with 19 bases between them. Germline CDR1 LNHDA, CDR2 SQIVND (reference sequence). CDR3 sequence: CASSLVGTLAQETQYF. CDR3 bases: TGTGCCAGTAGCCTCGTCGGGACACTAGCGCAAGAGACCCAGTACTTC. Combining the CDR3 with reference TRBV19 and TRBJ2-5 gives the whole variable domain DGGITQSPKYLFRKEGQNVTLSCEQNLNHDAMYWYRQDPGQGLRLIYYSQIVNDFQKGDIAEGYSVSREKKESFPLTVTSAQKNPTAFYLCASSLVGTLAQETQYFGPGTRLLVL.

The chain links TRBV5-6 to TRBJ2-1; perhaps TRBD2 as D (7 bases). V lost 0 bases to trimming and J lost 7 bases, with 17 bases between them. Looked up from germline, CDR1 is SGHDT and CDR2 is YYEEEE. The CDR3 covers 16 residues. Written as DNA, the CDR3 is TGTGCCAGCAGCTTGGTGTGGGGGGGCCCTATTAATGAGCAGTTCTTC. Its protein is CASSLVWGGPINEQFF.

Many counts were recorded for this clonotype. The chain links TRBV2 to TRBJ2-2; tentatively, D is TRBD2 (6 bases). The germline V gene encodes CDR1 SNHLY and CDR2 FYNNEI. With 11 bases removed from V and 1 base from J, the gap between germline ends came to 11 bases. The CDR3 contains 13 residues. CDR3 nucleotides: TGTGCCTCGGGGCGGGAGAACACCGGGGAGCTGTTTTTT. Translation gives CASGRENTGELFF.

This clonotype was recorded many times. The genes are TRBV7-9 and TRBJ2-5; a possible D gene is TRBD1 (6 bases). This CDR3 contains 16 residues. Trimming stripped 7 bases from V and 0 bases from J, with 18 bases between. CDR1 is SEHNR and CDR2 is FQNEAQ in the germline V gene (reference sequence). The DNA for the CDR3 is TGTGCCAGCAACTTTGGGGACAACGGGAACCAAGAGACCCAGTACTTC. Protein sequence: CASNFGDNGNQETQYF.

This clonotype was seen many times. The chain recombines TRBV4-1 with TRBJ2-1, with TRBD2 matching 16 bases. CDR1 and CDR2 from the germline V gene are MGHRA and YSYEKL. Losses at the gene ends were 3 bases for V and 8 bases for J; bases not matched to a gene: 13. The CDR3 is made up of 19 amino acids. CDR3 sequence reads: CASSHQPGLAGGPVDEQFF. In DNA form, the CDR3 reads TGCGCCAGCAGCCACCAACCGGGACTAGCGGGGGGGCCGGTAGATGAGCAGTTCTTC.

There are a few counts of this clonotype. J is TRBJ2-1 and V is TRBV4-1, with 11 bases identical to TRBD2. Germline CDR1 MGHRA, CDR2 YSYEKL. This CDR3 contains 19 residues. V lost 0 bases to trimming and J lost 9 bases; unmatched junction nucleotides: 16. The DNA for the CDR3 is TGCGCCAGCAGCCAAGATTTGGTCGATAGCGGGAGGGCCGGTGGTGAGCAGTTCTTC. Protein product: CASSQDLVDSGRAGGEQFF.

The rearrangement uses TRBV5-8 and TRBJ2-2; a weak D match, TRBD1 (6 bases). This CDR3 has 14 amino acids. CDR1 is SGHTS, CDR2 YDEGEE, per germline. The chain's CDR3 is CATCVGAITGELFF. The DNA of the CDR3 is TGTGCTACTTGCGTGGGGGCGATCACCGGGGAGCTGTTTTTT.

This clonotype has a handful of counts. This sequence joins TRBV14 and TRBJ2-3; D is ambiguous. Germline values: CDR1 SGHDN, CDR2 FVKESK. CDR3 length: 16 amino acids. V was trimmed by 1 base and J by 1 base, leaving 12 bases between them. The CDR3 region is CASSQGTAARTDTQYF. The CDR3 DNA sequence: TGTGCCAGCAGCCAAGGTACGGCGGCCCGCACAGATACGCAGTATTTT.

The gene calls are TRBV6-2 or TRBV6-3 and TRBJ2-7; D possibly matches TRBD1 or TRBD2 (5 bases each). There are 14 residues in the CDR3. Germline assignment: CDR1 MNHEY and CDR2 SVGEGT. Trimming took 5 bases from V and 2 from J, leaving 13 bases between them. The CDR3 DNA reads as TGTGCCAGCAGTAAATGGGACCCCACCTACGAGCAGTACGTC. Its protein product is CASSKWDPTYEQYV.

The chain joins TRBV12-3 or TRBV12-4 to TRBJ2-1, with D hard to call. The CDR3 has 14 residues. Trimming removed 6 bases at V and 0 bases at J, with 9 bases between. The CDR3 sequence: CASSHMSSYNEQFF. In DNA, the CDR3 is TGTGCCAGCAGCCATATGAGCTCCTACAATGAGCAGTTCTTC.

This clonotype was recorded at least ten times. V gene TRBV7-9 combines with J gene TRBJ1-6; TRBD1 agrees at 8 bases. Trimming cost V 4 bases and J 6 bases; bases outside gene matches: 8. This CDR3 comprises 16 residues. Germline CDR1 SEHNR, CDR2 FQNEAQ (reference sequence). Here the CDR3 reads CASSSAGGSTNSPLHF. In DNA, the CDR3 is TGTGCCAGCAGCTCGGCAGGGGGCTCTACTAATTCACCCCTCCACTTT.

V and J are TRBV18 and TRBJ2-1; unclear D gene. With 2 bases removed from V and 7 bases from J, the gap between germline ends came to 6 bases. Per germline, CDR1 KGHSH and CDR2 LQKENI. The CDR3 covers 12 residues. The CDR3: CASSPIGNEQFF. The CDR3, as DNA: TGTGCCAGCTCACCAATAGGGAATGAGCAGTTCTTC. The full variable domain, completed using reference TRBV18 and TRBJ2-1, is NAGVMQNPRHLVRRRGQEARLRCSPMKGHSHVYWYRQLPEEGLKFMVYLQKENIIDESGMPKERFSAEFPKEGPSILRIQQVVRGDSAAYFCASSPIGNEQFFGPGTRLTVL.

This clonotype was counted only a few times. The rearrangement joins TRBV7-9 to TRBJ1-6; D is uncertain. The CDR3 has 17 amino acids. Germline CDR1 and CDR2: SEHNR and FQNEAQ (reference sequence). V lost 2 bases, J lost 0 bases, and 11 bases lay in between. In DNA, the CDR3 is TGTGCCAGCAGCTTAACAGTTACAAGCTCCTATAATTCACCCCTCCACTTT. Its protein is CASSLTVTSSYNSPLHF.

V usage is TRBV28 and J usage is TRBJ1-1; possible D gene TRBD1, 5 bases. The germline V and J ends were trimmed by 1 base and 4 bases, with 13 bases remaining between them. Germline V gene lookup returns CDR1 MDHEN and CDR2 SYDVKM. The CDR3 sequence is 15 residues long. The CDR3 DNA is TGTGCCAGCAGTTTATCTCAGGGTACGTCCACTGAAGCTTTCTTT. It translates to CASSLSQGTSTEAFF.

CDR3 protein: CASSFNAGANPNTEAFF. The CDR3 DNA sequence: TGTGCCAGCAGTTTTAATGCAGGGGCTAATCCCAACACTGAAGCTTTCTTT. The J gene is TRBJ1-1, the V gene TRBV2; possibly TRBD1 for D (6 bases). The CDR3 length is 17 residues. Germline CDR1 SNHLY, CDR2 FYNNEI. V lost 5 bases and J lost 2, with 21 bases in between. The full variable domain, its missing parts supplied by reference TRBV2 and TRBJ1-1, is EPEVTQTPSHQVTQMGQEVILRCVPISNHLYFYWYRQILGQKVEFLVSFYNNEISEKSEIFDDQFSVERPDGSNFTLKIRSTKLEDSAMYFCASSFNAGANPNTEAFFGQGTRLTVV.

V usage is TRBV7-9 and J usage is TRBJ2-2; D unclear. The CDR3 contains 12 residues. Trimming stripped 6 bases from V and 3 bases from J, with 5 bases between. CDR1 and CDR2 from the germline V gene are SEHNR and FQNEAQ (reference sequence). The CDR3 coding sequence is TGTGCCAGCAGTGGGCACACCGGGGAGCTGTTTTTT. This codes for CASSGHTGELFF.

The chain is built from TRBV18 and TRBJ2-1; 9 bases map to TRBD1. Germline assignment: CDR1 KGHSH and CDR2 LQKENI. J was trimmed by 8 bases and V by 5 bases; bases with no gene match: 4. The CDR3 covers 13 residues. CDR3 bases: TGTGCCAGCTCAGGGACAGGGTACCATGAGCAGTTCTTC. This gives the protein CASSGTGYHEQFF. Full variable domain (rest looked up from reference TRBV18 and TRBJ2-1): NAGVMQNPRHLVRRRGQEARLRCSPMKGHSHVYWYRQLPEEGLKFMVYLQKENIIDESGMPKERFSAEFPKEGPSILRIQQVVRGDSAAYFCASSGTGYHEQFFGPGTRLTVL.